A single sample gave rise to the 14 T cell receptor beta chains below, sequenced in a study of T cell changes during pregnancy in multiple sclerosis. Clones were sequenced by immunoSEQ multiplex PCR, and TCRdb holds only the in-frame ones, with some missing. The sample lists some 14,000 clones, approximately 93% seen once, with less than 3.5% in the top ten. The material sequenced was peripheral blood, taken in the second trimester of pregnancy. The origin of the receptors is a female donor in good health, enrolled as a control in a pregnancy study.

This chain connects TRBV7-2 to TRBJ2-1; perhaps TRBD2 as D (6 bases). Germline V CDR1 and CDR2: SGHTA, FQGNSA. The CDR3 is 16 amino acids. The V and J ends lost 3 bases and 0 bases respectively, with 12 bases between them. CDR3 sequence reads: CASSLEGTHSYNEQFF. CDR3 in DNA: TGTGCCAGCAGCTTGGAAGGGACTCACTCCTACAATGAGCAGTTCTTC.

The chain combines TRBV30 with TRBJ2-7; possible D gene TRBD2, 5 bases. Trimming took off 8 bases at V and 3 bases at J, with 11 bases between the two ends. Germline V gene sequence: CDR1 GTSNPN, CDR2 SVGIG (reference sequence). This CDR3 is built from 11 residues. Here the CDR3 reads CAANGNYEQYF. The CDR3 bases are TGTGCCGCTAACGGGAACTACGAGCAGTACTTC.

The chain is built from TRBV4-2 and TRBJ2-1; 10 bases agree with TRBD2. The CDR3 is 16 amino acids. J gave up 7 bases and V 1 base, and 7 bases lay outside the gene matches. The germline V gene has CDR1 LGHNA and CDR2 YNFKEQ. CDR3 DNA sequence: TGTGCCAGCAGCCAAGCGCGGCTAGCGGGAGTTAATGAGCAGTTCTTC. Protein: CASSQARLAGVNEQFF.

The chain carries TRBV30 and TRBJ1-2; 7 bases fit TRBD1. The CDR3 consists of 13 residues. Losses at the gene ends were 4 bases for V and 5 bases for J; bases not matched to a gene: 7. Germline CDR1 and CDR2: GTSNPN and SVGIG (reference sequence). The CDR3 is CAWTGTELYGYTF. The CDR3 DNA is TGTGCCTGGACCGGGACAGAACTATATGGCTACACCTTC.

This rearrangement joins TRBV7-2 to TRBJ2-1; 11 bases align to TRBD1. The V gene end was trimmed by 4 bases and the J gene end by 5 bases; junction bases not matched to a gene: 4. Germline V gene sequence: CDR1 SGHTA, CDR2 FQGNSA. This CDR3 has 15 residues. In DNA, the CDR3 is TGTGCCAGCAGCTGGGACAGGGGGAGGCACAATGAGCAGTTCTTC. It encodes CASSWDRGRHNEQFF.

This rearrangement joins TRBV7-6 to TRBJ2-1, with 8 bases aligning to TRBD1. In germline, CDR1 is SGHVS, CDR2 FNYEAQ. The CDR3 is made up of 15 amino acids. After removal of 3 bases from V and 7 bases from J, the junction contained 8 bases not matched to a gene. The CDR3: CASSFVTGGSNEQFF. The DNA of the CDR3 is TGTGCCAGCAGCTTTGTAACAGGGGGTAGTAATGAGCAGTTCTTC.

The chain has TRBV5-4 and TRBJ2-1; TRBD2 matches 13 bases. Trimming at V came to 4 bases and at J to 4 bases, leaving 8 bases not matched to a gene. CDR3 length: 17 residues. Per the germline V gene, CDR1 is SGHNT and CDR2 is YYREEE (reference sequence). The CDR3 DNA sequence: TGTGCCAGCAGCCTTACTAGCGGGGGGGGAATATACAATGAGCAGTTCTTC. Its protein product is CASSLTSGGGIYNEQFF. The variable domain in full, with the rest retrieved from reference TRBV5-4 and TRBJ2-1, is ETGVTQSPTHLIKTRGQQVTLRCSSQSGHNTVSWYQQALGQGPQFIFQYYREEENGRGNFPPRFSGLQFPNYSSELNVNALELDDSALYLCASSLTSGGGIYNEQFFGPGTRLTVL.

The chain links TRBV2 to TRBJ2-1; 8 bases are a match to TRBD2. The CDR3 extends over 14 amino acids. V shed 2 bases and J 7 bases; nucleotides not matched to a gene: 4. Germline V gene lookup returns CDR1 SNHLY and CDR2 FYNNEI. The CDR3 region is CASSEWGLDNEQFF. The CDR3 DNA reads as TGTGCCAGCAGTGAATGGGGACTAGATAATGAGCAGTTCTTC.

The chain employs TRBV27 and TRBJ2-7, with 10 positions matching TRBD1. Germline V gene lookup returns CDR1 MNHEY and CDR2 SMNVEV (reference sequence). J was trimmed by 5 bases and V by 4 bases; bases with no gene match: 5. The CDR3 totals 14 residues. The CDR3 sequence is CASSSWTGGDEQYF. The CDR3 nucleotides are TGTGCCAGCAGTTCTTGGACAGGGGGTGACGAGCAGTACTTC.

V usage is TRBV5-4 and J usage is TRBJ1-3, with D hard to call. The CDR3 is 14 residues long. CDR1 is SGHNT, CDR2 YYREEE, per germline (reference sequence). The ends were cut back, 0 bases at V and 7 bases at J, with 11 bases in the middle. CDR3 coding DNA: TGTGCCAGCAGCTTGGACATCCTAGGTAACACCATATATTTT. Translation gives CASSLDILGNTIYF.

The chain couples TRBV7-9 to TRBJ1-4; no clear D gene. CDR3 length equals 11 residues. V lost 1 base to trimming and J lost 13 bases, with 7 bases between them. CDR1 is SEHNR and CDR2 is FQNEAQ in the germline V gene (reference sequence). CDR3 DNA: TGTGCCAGCAGCTTAGACGGCGGACTGTTTTTT. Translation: CASSLDGGLFF.

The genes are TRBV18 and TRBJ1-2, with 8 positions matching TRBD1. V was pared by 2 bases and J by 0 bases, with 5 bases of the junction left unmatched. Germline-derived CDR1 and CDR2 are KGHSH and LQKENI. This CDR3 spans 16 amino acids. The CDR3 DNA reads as TGTGCCAGCTCACCATTGGGGACAGGATCTAACTATGGCTACACCTTC. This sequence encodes CASSPLGTGSNYGYTF.

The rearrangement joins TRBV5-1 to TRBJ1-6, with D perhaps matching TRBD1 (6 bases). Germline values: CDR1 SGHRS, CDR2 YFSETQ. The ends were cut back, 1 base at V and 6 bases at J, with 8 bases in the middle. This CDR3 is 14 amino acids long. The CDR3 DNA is TGCGCCAGCAGCTTGTCAGGGGTTAATTCACCCCTCCACTTT. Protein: CASSLSGVNSPLHF.

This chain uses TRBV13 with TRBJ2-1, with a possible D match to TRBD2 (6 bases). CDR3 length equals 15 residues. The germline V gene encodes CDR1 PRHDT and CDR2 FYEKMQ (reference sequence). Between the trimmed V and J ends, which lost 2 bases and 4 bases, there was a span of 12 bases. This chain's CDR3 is CASSLYGGVYNEQFF. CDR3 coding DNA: TGTGCCAGCAGCTTATATGGCGGGGTGTACAATGAGCAGTTCTTC.